Described below is a single TCR beta chain sequence and its context. Its target is unknown. This sample was taken from a study of T cell responses to AZD1222 COVID-19 vaccine. About the research overall: Whether given at about 4 or about 12 weeks, second doses were pooled. Whole-study findings and limits: Females made up more of the donors, who were largely white British, and clonal diversity may have come out too low. Rises in breadth and depth of Spike-specific TCRs came after two AZD1222 doses. In the spike-specific TCR repertoire, nearly half reportedly target unmutated variant regions.

Trimming left V 2 bases short and J 5 bases short, with 15 bases between. There are 15 residues in the CDR3. CDR1 and CDR2 from the germline V gene are MNHEY and SVGEGT. The repertoire was sequenced with immunoSEQ multiplex PCR; TCRdb's copy has only in-frame clones and lacks some. The table shows 100,000 to 120,000 clones, with 82% occurring only once. J is TRBJ2-5 and V is TRBV6-2 or TRBV6-3; no clear D gene. The sample was peripheral blood, taken on day 0 of AZD1222 vaccination. The sequence came from an adult in good health. The CDR3 loop is CASSYVGLSLETQYF. CDR3 in DNA: TGTGCCAGCAGTTACGTAGGCCTCAGCCTTGAGACCCAGTACTTC.